The 18 T cell receptor beta chains below come from one sample, sequenced in a study of T cell responses to AZD1222 COVID-19 vaccine. Assay: immunoSEQ multiplex PCR; the TCRdb copy retains only in-frame clones and omits some. The sample lists roughly 160,000 clones, about 92% occurring once. Sequenced material: peripheral blood, taken 28 days after the second AZD1222 dose. The receptors here all came from an adult who received the AZD1222 COVID-19 vaccine.

The chain couples TRBV6-5 to TRBJ1-2, with 7 nucleotides matching TRBD1. V dropped 5 bases and J dropped 7; count of bases not matched to a gene: 10. The CDR3 totals 14 residues. Per germline, CDR1 MNHEY and CDR2 SVGAGI. The CDR3 DNA reads TGTGCCAGCAGTACACTCACAGGGGCGGTTGGCTACACCTTC. It translates to CASSTLTGAVGYTF.

The rearrangement joins TRBV5-1 to TRBJ1-5; D not resolved. V lost 3 bases and J lost 2, with 15 bases in between. Germline V gene sequence: CDR1 SGHRS, CDR2 YFSETQ. The CDR3 is made up of 16 amino acids. CDR3 sequence reads: CASSWGGSRGNQPQHF. CDR3 sequence (DNA): TGCGCCAGCAGCTGGGGTGGATCTAGGGGCAATCAGCCCCAGCATTTT.

The V call is TRBV2, the J call TRBJ2-5; D may match TRBD1 or TRBD2 (5 bases each). V gave up 6 bases and J gave up 7 bases, with 15 bases separating them. In germline, CDR1 is SNHLY, CDR2 FYNNEI. The CDR3 is made up of 13 amino acids. The CDR3 sequence: CASRLGDLGTQYF. The CDR3 nucleotides read TGTGCCAGCAGATTGGGGGACCTGGGGACCCAGTACTTC.

The chain employs TRBV6-2 or TRBV6-3 and TRBJ2-7, with TRBD2 matching over 7 bases. V dropped 4 bases and J dropped 7; count of bases not matched to a gene: 10. Germline-derived CDR1 and CDR2 are MNHEY and SVGEGT. The CDR3 has 14 residues. CDR3 in DNA: TGTGCCAGCAGTTTCCCTGGGCGGGAGTCAGAGCAGTACTTC. The encoded protein is CASSFPGRESEQYF.

The chain has TRBV7-3 and TRBJ2-7; 7 bases agree with TRBD1. J lost 4 bases, V lost 11 bases, and 11 bases had no gene match. CDR3 size: 13 residues. Germline assignment: CDR1 SGHTA and CDR2 FQGTGA. The CDR3 reads CAGLWKGAYEQYF. For the CDR3, the DNA is TGTGCCGGGCTCTGGAAGGGGGCATACGAGCAGTACTTC.

The CDR3 sequence is CASSSTRSLAKNIQYF. CDR3 bases: TGTGCCAGTAGTTCTACTCGGAGCCTAGCCAAAAACATTCAGTACTTC. The genes are TRBV19 and TRBJ2-4; D uncertain. Trimming removed 5 bases from V and 0 bases from J, with 14 bases in between. This CDR3 region has 16 residues. Germline lookup yields CDR1 LNHDA and CDR2 SQIVND (reference sequence).

The chain recombines TRBV10-3 with TRBJ1-6; 7 nucleotides line up with TRBD1. This CDR3 has 15 amino acids. After removal of 0 bases from V and 9 bases from J, the junction contained 5 bases not matched to a gene. Germline V lookup: CDR1 ENHRY, CDR2 SYGVKD. CDR3 nucleotides: TGTGCCATCAGTGAGTCTACAGGGGCGAGTTCACCCCTCCACTTT. Amino acid sequence: CAISESTGASSPLHF.

The chain carries TRBV27 and TRBJ1-2; the match to TRBD1 covers 7 bases. The CDR3 extends over 13 amino acids. Germline values: CDR1 MNHEY, CDR2 SMNVEV (reference sequence). V dropped 6 bases and J dropped 8; count of bases not matched to a gene: 9. The CDR3 protein is CASRTDREGGYTF. The CDR3 DNA reads as TGTGCCAGCAGAACCGACAGGGAAGGGGGCTACACCTTC.

The chain couples TRBV3-1 (or the pseudogene TRBV3-2) to TRBJ2-2, with D uncertain. Germline V gene sequence: CDR1 LGHDT, CDR2 YNNKEL (reference sequence). V lost 7 bases to trimming and J lost 6 bases, with 6 bases between them. This CDR3 spans 11 amino acids. CDR3 protein: CASTSAGELFF. As DNA, the CDR3 is TGTGCCAGCACCAGCGCCGGGGAGCTGTTTTTT.

This chain joins TRBV7-2 and TRBJ1-2, with TRBD1 identical over 8 bases. V was clipped by 2 bases and J by 8 bases; unmatched bases: 10. CDR3 size: 15 residues. Germline assignment: CDR1 SGHTA and CDR2 FQGNSA. CDR3 DNA sequence: TGTGCCAGCAGCTTACGGGGACAGGCCCTTGGGGGCTACACCTTC. Its translation: CASSLRGQALGGYTF.

The chain has TRBV4-2 and TRBJ2-2; TRBD2 matches at 9 bases. Germline CDR1 reads LGHNA; CDR2 reads YNFKEQ. The CDR3 sequence is 14 residues long. V was clipped by 3 bases and J by 7 bases; unmatched bases: 3. As DNA, the CDR3 is TGTGCCAGCAGCCATCTAGCGGGGAGCGGGGAGCTGTTTTTT. Translated, it gives CASSHLAGSGELFF.

This clone was detected once. This chain connects TRBV2 to TRBJ2-7; D possibly corresponds to TRBD2 (5 bases). V shed 5 bases and J shed 2 bases, with 16 bases lying between them. From germline, CDR1 is SNHLY and CDR2 FYNNEI. The CDR3 loop spans 15 amino acids. The CDR3 reads CASSSMAGATYEQYF. Written as DNA, the CDR3 is TGTGCCAGCAGTTCCATGGCGGGCGCAACCTACGAGCAGTACTTC.

This clone was seen once. The CDR3 nucleotides are TGTGCCAGCAGTTTGAGAGGGGCGCATAGAGATTCACCCCTCCACTTT. It translates to CASSLRGAHRDSPLHF. The chain uses TRBV27 and TRBJ1-6, with D maybe TRBD1 (5 bases). The V end was cut by 3 bases, the J end by 8 bases, with 17 bases between. The germline CDR1 and CDR2 sequences are MNHEY and SMNVEV (reference sequence). There are 16 residues in the CDR3.

This chain uses TRBV11-3 with TRBJ1-5; perhaps TRBD1 as D (6 bases). The V gene lost 1 base and the J gene lost 9 bases, with 13 bases spanning the gap. The germline CDR1 and CDR2 sequences are SGHNT and YENEEA. CDR3 length: 14 residues. As DNA, the CDR3 is TGTGCCAGCAGCTTAGTAGGGGGAGTGGGGCCCCAGCATTTT. This translates into CASSLVGGVGPQHF.

The rearrangement links TRBV2 to TRBJ2-3, with 8 nucleotides matching TRBD2. The CDR3 runs to 18 residues. V gave up 6 bases and J gave up 4 bases; unmatched junction bases: 18. The germline CDR1 and CDR2 sequences are SNHLY and FYNNEI. CDR3 protein: CASSTQTFRGGAADTQYF. DNA of the CDR3: TGTGCCAGCAGCACCCAGACTTTCCGGGGGGGCGCCGCAGATACGCAGTATTTT.

V usage is TRBV11-2 and J usage is TRBJ2-1; TRBD2 aligns across 7 bases. The CDR3 length is 16 residues. Germline CDR1 reads SGHAT; CDR2 reads FQNNGV. V lost 3 bases to trimming and J lost 2 bases; unmatched junction nucleotides: 7. CDR3 protein: CASSFMREMTYNEQFF. The DNA of the CDR3 is TGTGCCAGCAGCTTCATGCGGGAGATGACCTACAATGAGCAGTTCTTC.

CDR3 protein: CASSPSQGAYGYTF. In DNA form, the CDR3 reads TGTGCCAGCAGCCCATCACAGGGTGCCTATGGCTACACCTTC. The chain joins TRBV7-9 to TRBJ1-2, with D possibly matching TRBD1 (6 bases). CDR1 is SEHNR and CDR2 is FQNEAQ in the germline V gene (reference sequence). This CDR3 contains 14 residues. V was shortened by 5 bases and J by 4 bases, with 14 bases between the two germline ends.

V usage is TRBV11-2 and J usage is TRBJ2-7, with 11 positions matching TRBD2. Germline V lookup: CDR1 SGHAT, CDR2 FQNNGV. Germline trimming cut 6 bases from V and 3 bases from J; bases unmatched to any gene: 10. This CDR3 comprises 16 residues. CDR3 protein: CASSSGGASLRYEQYF. CDR3 DNA sequence: TGTGCCAGCAGTAGCGGGGGGGCTTCACTTCGCTACGAGCAGTACTTC. The full variable domain, rest sourced from reference TRBV11-2 and TRBJ2-7, is EAGVAQSPRYKIIEKRQSVAFWCNPISGHATLYWYQQILGQGPKLLIQFQNNGVVDDSQLPKDRFSAERLKGVDSTLKIQPAKLEDSAVYLCASSSGGASLRYEQYFGPGTRLTVT.